This is a list of T cell receptor beta chains from one sample in a study of cytomegalovirus exposure and HLA in healthy donors. Clones were sequenced by immunoSEQ multiplex PCR, and TCRdb holds only the in-frame ones, with some missing. The sample contains roughly 100,000 clones, 65% to 85% of which appear only once. The sequenced sample was PBMCs. These receptors were collected from a male donor in good health and CMV-seronegative. Each CDR3 is given with its conserved first and last residue. D genes are given only for firm matches. Part of the rows lack a size; the others show once, few, many or a class for expanded clones.

j_gene,d_gene,abundance,v_gene,CDR3nt,CDR3aa
TRBJ1-6,-,-,TRBV2,TGTGCCAGCAATGGCCAGGCTAATTCACCCCTCCACTTT,CASNGQANSPLHF
TRBJ2-2,TRBD2,-,TRBV5-1,TGCGCCAGCGGAGCGGGAGCTGGCACCGGGGAGCTGTTTTTT,CASGAGAGTGELFF
TRBJ2-3,-,once,TRBV5-1,TGCGCCAGCAGCTTGGTCCCGCAGGGAAAGGTAGATACGCAGTATTTT,CASSLVPQGKVDTQYF
TRBJ2-1,TRBD1,-,TRBV7-9,TGTGCCAGCAGCTTAGCTGGTGGGAGCCGGGACAGGGGATACAATGAGCAGTTCTTC,CASSLAGGSRDRGYNEQFF
TRBJ1-2,TRBD1,-,TRBV11-2,TGTGCCAGCAGCTTCGGGACAGGGGGTATCAACTATGGCTACACCTTC,CASSFGTGGINYGYTF
TRBJ2-3,TRBD2,-,TRBV28,TGTGCCAGCACCCTGGCTAGCGGGAGGGTCACAGATACGCAGTATTTT,CASTLASGRVTDTQYF
TRBJ2-5,-,-,TRBV27,TGTGCCAGCAGTCCAGTGGGGGGAGAGACCCAGTACTTC,CASSPVGGETQYF
TRBJ1-2,-,-,TRBV27,TGTGCCAGCAGTTTTCAGGGAGGCCATGGCTACACCTTC,CASSFQGGHGYTF
TRBJ1-3,TRBD1,-,TRBV25-1,TGTGCCAGCAGTGAATTCGAGACAGGGTCTGGAAACACCATATATTTT,CASSEFETGSGNTIYF
TRBJ2-1,TRBD2,-,TRBV5-1,TGCGCCAGCAGCTTAATGGCGACTAGCTCGGAGGATGAGCAGTTCTTC,CASSLMATSSEDEQFF
TRBJ2-1,-,-,TRBV5-1,TGCGCCAGCAGGCAGGACCGGGACATCCTCTACAATGAGCAGTTCTTC,CASRQDRDILYNEQFF
TRBJ2-7,TRBD2,once,TRBV5-1,TGCGCCAGCAGCTTGGCAATGGTAGCGGGAGCGTACGAGCAGTACTTC,CASSLAMVAGAYEQYF
TRBJ2-1,-,few,TRBV5-1,TGCGCCAGCAGCTTGTGGGGGGACAATGAGCAGTTCTTC,CASSLWGDNEQFF
TRBJ1-1,TRBD1,-,TRBV6-1,TGTGCCAGCAGTGAAGACAGGGGAACTGAAGCTTTCTTT,CASSEDRGTEAFF
TRBJ2-7,TRBD2,few,TRBV7-9,TGTGCCAGCAGCTCGGGACTAGCGGGCCGTCCTATTTACGAGCAGTACTTC,CASSSGLAGRPIYEQYF
TRBJ2-3,-,-,TRBV4-3,TGCGCCAGCAGCCAAGAGCGGCGGTATAGCACAGATACGCAGTATTTT,CASSQERRYSTDTQYF
TRBJ2-1,TRBD2,-,TRBV11-3,TGTGCCAGCAGCTTAGTAGGACTAGCGGGTGAGCAGTTCTTC,CASSLVGLAGEQFF
TRBJ2-7,TRBD2,-,TRBV6-5,TGTGCCAGCAGCTCCCTAAGCGGGAGGAAGGGCGAGCAGTACTTC,CASSSLSGRKGEQYF
TRBJ1-4,-,few,TRBV6-1,TGTGCCACCTACTCCAGGGGCTCTTACGAAAAACTGTTTTTT,CATYSRGSYEKLFF
TRBJ1-2,TRBD1,-,TRBV29-1,TGCAGCGTTGATAGAGGGACAGGGGATGGCTACACCTTC,CSVDRGTGDGYTF
TRBJ1-3,-,-,TRBV7-9,TGTGCCAGCAGCTCTCTCGCCGGACACTCTGGAAACACCATATATTTT,CASSSLAGHSGNTIYF
TRBJ2-6,-,-,TRBV19,TGTGCCAGTAGTGTTGAGTGGGCAGGCTCTGGGGCCAACGTCCTGACTTTC,CASSVEWAGSGANVLTF
TRBJ1-1,-,few,TRBV19,TGTGCCAGTAGTACCGAATGGCAGGGAAAGGGAGCTTTCTTT,CASSTEWQGKGAFF
TRBJ2-3,-,-,TRBV27,TGTGCCAGCAGTCCAGGGGGGGATACGCAGTATTTT,CASSPGGDTQYF
TRBJ1-3,-,-,TRBV27,TGTGCCAGCAGGGACAGCTCATTCTCTGGAAACACCATATATTTT,CASRDSSFSGNTIYF
TRBJ1-1,TRBD1,-,TRBV6-5,TGTGCCAGCAGTTACCAGGGACAGTACACTGAAGCTTTCTTT,CASSYQGQYTEAFF
TRBJ2-1,TRBD2,-,TRBV2,TGTGCCAGCAGCCGACTAGCGGGAGGGCTCAATGAGCAGTTCTTC,CASSRLAGGLNEQFF
TRBJ2-7,TRBD2,few,TRBV15,TGTGCCACCAGCAGAGATGGGGGACTAGCCTACGAGCAGTACTTC,CATSRDGGLAYEQYF
TRBJ1-5,TRBD1,-,TRBV6-5,TGTGCCACCCGGACAGGCTATAGCAATCAGCCCCAGCATTTT,CATRTGYSNQPQHF
TRBJ1-2,TRBD1,-,TRBV7-9,TGTGCCAGCAGCCCCGGGACAGGGAACTTCGGCTACACCTTC,CASSPGTGNFGYTF
TRBJ1-1,-,-,TRBV4-2,TGTGCCAGCAGCCGAGGGGAGGGAGGGCGGAACACTGAAGCTTTCTTT,CASSRGEGGRNTEAFF
TRBJ2-7,TRBD2,-,TRBV7-7,TGTGCTAGCAGCGTTGGGACTAGCTACGAGCAGTACTTC,CASSVGTSYEQYF
TRBJ2-7,-,-,TRBV27,TGTGCCAGCAGTTCTCCAGGGTTCTCCTACGAGCAGTACTTC,CASSSPGFSYEQYF
TRBJ1-4,TRBD1,-,TRBV25-1,TGTGCCAGCAGTGATACAACAGGGGGGGATGAAAAACTGTTTTTT,CASSDTTGGDEKLFF
TRBJ2-3,TRBD2,-,TRBV4-2,TGTGCCAGCAGCCAAGAGTGGAATAGCGGGAGCACAGATACGCAGTATTTT,CASSQEWNSGSTDTQYF
TRBJ2-1,-,-,TRBV7-2,TGTGCCAGCAGCTTAGCGGGGTCAGGGGTTTACAATGAGCAGTTCTTC,CASSLAGSGVYNEQFF
TRBJ1-2,-,-,TRBV29-1,TGCAGCGTTGATCCCACAGGGCAGGGCCAACTACCCGGCTACACCTTC,CSVDPTGQGQLPGYTF